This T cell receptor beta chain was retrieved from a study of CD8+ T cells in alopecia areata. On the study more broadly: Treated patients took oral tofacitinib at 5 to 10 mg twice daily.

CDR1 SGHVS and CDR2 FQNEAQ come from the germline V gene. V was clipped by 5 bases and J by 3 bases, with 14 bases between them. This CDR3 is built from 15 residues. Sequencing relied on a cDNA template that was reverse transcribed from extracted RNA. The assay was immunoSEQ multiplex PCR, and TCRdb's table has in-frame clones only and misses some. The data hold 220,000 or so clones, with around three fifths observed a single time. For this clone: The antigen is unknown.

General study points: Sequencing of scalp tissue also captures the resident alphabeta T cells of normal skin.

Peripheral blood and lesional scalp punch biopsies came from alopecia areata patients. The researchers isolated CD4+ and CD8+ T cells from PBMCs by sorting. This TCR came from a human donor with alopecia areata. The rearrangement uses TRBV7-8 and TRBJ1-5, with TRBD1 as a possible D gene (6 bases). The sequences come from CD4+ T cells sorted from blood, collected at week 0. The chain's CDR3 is CASSPGTTYNQPQHF. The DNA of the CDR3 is TGTGCCAGCAGCCCCGGGACAACTTACAATCAGCCCCAGCATTTT. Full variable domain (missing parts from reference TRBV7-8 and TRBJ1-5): GAGVSQSPRYKVAKRGQDVALRCDPISGHVSLFWYQQALGQGPEFLTYFQNEAQLDKSGLPSDRFFAERPEGSVSTLKIQRTQQEDSAVYLCASSPGTTYNQPQHFGDGTRLSIL.